The rows below give T cell receptor beta chains drawn from one sample of a study of T cell repertoires in cytomegalovirus infection. MiXCR was run by TCRdb on the reads, yielding one entry per CDR3 protein. The table shows 480,000 or so distinct CDR3 sequences, with about 10% occurring only once. The specimen sequenced was PBMCs. The receptors here all came from a human donor in good health (CMV status not recorded). Some clones in this sample may be carry-over from other donors' samples. CDR3s include the opening cysteine and the closing phenylalanine or tryptophan. The D gene is left open where the match is weak. Size tells how often a clone was seen (once, few, many) or the class of an expanded clone, and some rows leave it out.

TRBV20-1	-	TRBJ2-3	few	TGCAGTGCTAGAAAGAAACTGCTGGCTACGCAGTATTTT	CSARKKLLATQYF
TRBV27	TRBD1	TRBJ2-5	many	TGTGCCAGCAGCGAGTCCGGGACAGGGGGCTTAGAGACCCAGTACTTC	CASSESGTGGLETQYF
TRBV20-1	TRBD1	TRBJ1-5	many	TGCAGTGCCCGCGCCCGGACAGGGTCCAATCAGCCCCAGCATTTT	CSARARTGSNQPQHF
TRBV27	TRBD1	TRBJ2-7	many	TGTGCCAGCAGTATCCGGACAGGGGGCTCCTACGAGCAGTACTTC	CASSIRTGGSYEQYF
TRBV7-8	-	TRBJ1-5	many	TGTGCCAGCAGCCGGGGGGCTGACGGCAATCAGCCCCAGCATTTT	CASSRGADGNQPQHF
TRBV15	TRBD1	TRBJ2-7	many	TGTGCCACCAAGCCCGGGACAGGGGGCTACGAGCAGTACTTC	CATKPGTGGYEQYF
TRBV29-1	-	TRBJ1-3	few	TGCAGCGCGACAGTTCTCTCTGGAAACACCATATATTTT	CSATVLSGNTIYF
TRBV7-9	-	TRBJ2-7	many	TGTGCCAGCAGCCAAAGGGGGGCCTACGAGCAGTACTTC	CASSQRGAYEQYF
TRBV9	TRBD1	TRBJ2-2	-	TGTGCCAGCAGCGTAGAGGGACAGACCACCGGGGAGCTGTTTTTT	CASSVEGQTTGELFF
TRBV7-9	TRBD1	TRBJ1-2	many	TGTGCCAGCAGCTTAGACAGGGGGCAGCCTGGCTACACCTTC	CASSLDRGQPGYTF
TRBV10-3	-	TRBJ1-1	few	TGTGCTCACGGACGATCGAACACTGAAGCTTTCTTT	CAHGRSNTEAFF
TRBV5-1	-	TRBJ1-2	-	TGCGCCAGCAGCAAGTGGACAAAGCGGATGGGATATGGCTACACCTTC	CASSKWTKRMGYGYTF
TRBV3-1	-	TRBJ2-2	-	TGTGCCAGCAGCCAACAGGGCGGAGTAAACACCGGGGAGCTGTTTTTT	CASSQQGGVNTGELFF
TRBV12-3/TRBV12-4	-	TRBJ2-7	many	TGTGCCAGCACGCCCCGTGGGAGCTTGGAGCAGTACTTC	CASTPRGSLEQYF
TRBV20-1	-	TRBJ2-7	-	TGCAGTGCTAGAGACCCTTCGGGCCTCCGGAGGGAGCAGTACTTC	CSARDPSGLRREQYF
TRBV11-2	-	TRBJ1-2	-	TGTGCCAGCAGCTTAGTAGCTCGAGGATTCTATGGCTACACCTTC	CASSLVARGFYGYTF
TRBV29-1	-	TRBJ2-3	few	TGCAGCGACCGGGGACCGATCACAGATACGCAGTATTTT	CSDRGPITDTQYF
TRBV7-9	-	TRBJ2-7	many	TGTGCCAGCAGCTCAGGGGTCGCCTACGAGCAGTACTTC	CASSSGVAYEQYF
TRBV25-1	-	TRBJ1-1	-	TGTGCCAGCAGTGAATACGGTCGGCAAGGGGGAGCTTTCTTT	CASSEYGRQGGAFF
TRBV5-8	TRBD1	TRBJ1-5	-	TGTGCCAGCAGCTACGCCGGGACAGGCAATCAGCCCCAGCATTTT	CASSYAGTGNQPQHF
TRBV9	TRBD2	TRBJ2-2	-	TGTGCCAGCAGCGTAGGTGGGCTAGCGGGAGTCCCCCACACCGGGGAGCTGTTTTTT	CASSVGGLAGVPHTGELFF
TRBV7-6	TRBD1	TRBJ1-1	-	TGTGCCAGCAGCCCGGGGGACAGCTCTTACACTGAAGCTTTCTTT	CASSPGDSSYTEAFF
TRBV6-2/TRBV6-3	-	TRBJ2-7	many	TGTGCCAGCAGTTATCCGCAGGGGACCTCCTACGAGCAGTACTTC	CASSYPQGTSYEQYF
TRBV30	-	TRBJ1-3	-	TGTGCCTGGAGTGTGGGCAGTATCTCTGGAAACACCATATATTTT	CAWSVGSISGNTIYF
TRBV11-2	TRBD1	TRBJ2-6	-	TGTGCCAGCAGCTCACCAGGGGGTGGGGCCAACGTCCTGACTTTC	CASSSPGGGANVLTF
TRBV5-1	-	TRBJ1-6	few	TGCGCCAGCAGCGTAACTCAAGATTCACCCCTCCACTTT	CASSVTQDSPLHF
TRBV3-1	-	TRBJ2-5	few	TGTGCCAGCAGCTTAAGAGGTTCGGTCCAAGAGACCCAGTACTTC	CASSLRGSVQETQYF
TRBV6-6	TRBD1	TRBJ2-7	many	TGTGCCAGCGACAGGACAGGGGGCCACGAGCAGTACTTC	CASDRTGGHEQYF
TRBV7-8	-	TRBJ1-6	many	TGTGCCAGCAGCTTACAACAGAACAATTCACCCCTCCACTTT	CASSLQQNNSPLHF
TRBV5-6	-	TRBJ1-4	many	TGTGCCAGCAGCCCCCCAGGGGCCCATGAAAAACTGTTTTTT	CASSPPGAHEKLFF
TRBV2	TRBD1	TRBJ2-2	few	TGTGCCAGCAGCGCGACAGGGGAGATCGGGGAGCTGTTTTTT	CASSATGEIGELFF
TRBV7-2	TRBD1	TRBJ1-6	many	TGTGCCAGCAGCTCCCCGGGACAGGGAGGCTCACCCCTCCACTTT	CASSSPGQGGSPLHF
TRBV27	-	TRBJ1-2	few	TGTGCCAGCACCAAGGTGGCCTCCCCACAGGCTAACTATGGCTACACCTTC	CASTKVASPQANYGYTF
TRBV4-1	-	TRBJ1-1	many	TGCGCCAGCAGCCGACCTGGACCCCGGGGGACTGAAGCTTTCTTT	CASSRPGPRGTEAFF
TRBV18	-	TRBJ1-2	many	TGTGCCAGCAGTCCACAGGGTAACTATGGCTACACCTTC	CASSPQGNYGYTF
TRBV20-1	TRBD1	TRBJ1-4	few	TGCAGTGCTTCTACTCCGGGACAGGGGGGGGAAAAACTGTTTTTT	CSASTPGQGGEKLFF
TRBV30	-	TRBJ1-2	few	TGTGCCTGGACCCGTAGCGAGGGTTCCGGCTACACCTTC	CAWTRSEGSGYTF
TRBV18	-	TRBJ2-2	-	TGTGCCAGCTCGCCGGGGACCGGGAATAAGTTTAACACCGGGGAGCTGTTTTTT	CASSPGTGNKFNTGELFF
TRBV7-9	-	TRBJ2-5	many	TGTGCCAGCAGCTTCTCTGAGACCCAGTACTTC	CASSFSETQYF
TRBV20-1	-	TRBJ1-1	many	TGCAGTGGGACGTGGGGGCAGCTTAACACTGAAGCTTTCTTT	CSGTWGQLNTEAFF
TRBV29-1	-	TRBJ2-6	-	TGCAGCGTTGAGTCCAGGAAAATGGCTGGGGCCAACGTCCTGACTTTC	CSVESRKMAGANVLTF
TRBV6-5	TRBD2	TRBJ2-5	many	TGTGCCAGCAGTTACCAATTCGACGATACTAGCGGGGGGGGAAGAGAGACCCAGTACTTC	CASSYQFDDTSGGGRETQYF
TRBV7-2	TRBD1	TRBJ1-2	many	TGTGCCAGCAGCCCCAGGACAGGGGGGCCCCATGGCTACACCTTC	CASSPRTGGPHGYTF